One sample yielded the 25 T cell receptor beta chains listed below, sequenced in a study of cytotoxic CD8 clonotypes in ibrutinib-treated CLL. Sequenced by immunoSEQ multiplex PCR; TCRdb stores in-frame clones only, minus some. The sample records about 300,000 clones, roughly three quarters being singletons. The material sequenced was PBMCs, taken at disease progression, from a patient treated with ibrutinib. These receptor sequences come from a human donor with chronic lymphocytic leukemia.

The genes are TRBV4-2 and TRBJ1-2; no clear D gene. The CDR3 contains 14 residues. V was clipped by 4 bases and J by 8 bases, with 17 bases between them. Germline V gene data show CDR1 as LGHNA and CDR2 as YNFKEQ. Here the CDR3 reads CASSRRHEWEGYTF. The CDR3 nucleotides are TGTGCCAGCAGCCGAAGACATGAGTGGGAGGGCTACACCTTC.

Here the CDR3 reads CASSPSVFSTDTQYF. CDR3 sequence (DNA): TGTGCCAGCTCACCCAGCGTCTTCTCCACAGATACGCAGTATTTT. V usage is TRBV18 and J usage is TRBJ2-3, with D unresolved. This CDR3 has 15 amino acids. Germline V gene lookup returns CDR1 KGHSH and CDR2 LQKENI. V was clipped by 3 bases and J by 2 bases, with 12 bases between them.

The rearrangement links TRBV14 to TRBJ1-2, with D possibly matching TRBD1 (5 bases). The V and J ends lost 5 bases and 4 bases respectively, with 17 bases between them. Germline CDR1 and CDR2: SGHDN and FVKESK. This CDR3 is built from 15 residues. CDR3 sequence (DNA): TGTGCCAGCAGCTTGATGACAGCTATCCCCTATGGCTACACCTTC. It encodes CASSLMTAIPYGYTF.

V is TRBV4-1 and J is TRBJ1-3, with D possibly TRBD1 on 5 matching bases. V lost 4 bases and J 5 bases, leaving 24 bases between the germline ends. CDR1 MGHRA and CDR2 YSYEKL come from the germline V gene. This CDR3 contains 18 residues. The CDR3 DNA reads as TGCGCCAGCAGCCCGTCCCCGAGGCAGGGTGACTCAAGAAACACCATATATTTT. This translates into CASSPSPRQGDSRNTIYF.

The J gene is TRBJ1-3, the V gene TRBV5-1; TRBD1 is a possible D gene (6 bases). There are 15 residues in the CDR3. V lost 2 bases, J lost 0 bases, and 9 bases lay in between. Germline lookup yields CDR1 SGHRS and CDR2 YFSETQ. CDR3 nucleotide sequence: TGCGCCAGCAGCTTACTGACAGGCTCTGGAAACACCATATATTTT. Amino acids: CASSLLTGSGNTIYF.

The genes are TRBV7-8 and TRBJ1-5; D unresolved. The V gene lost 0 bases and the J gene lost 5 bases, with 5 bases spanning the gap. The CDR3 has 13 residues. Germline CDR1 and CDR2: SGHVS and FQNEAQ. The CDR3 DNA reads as TGTGCCAGCAGCTTAGCCCTCGATCAGCCCCAGCATTTT. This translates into CASSLALDQPQHF.

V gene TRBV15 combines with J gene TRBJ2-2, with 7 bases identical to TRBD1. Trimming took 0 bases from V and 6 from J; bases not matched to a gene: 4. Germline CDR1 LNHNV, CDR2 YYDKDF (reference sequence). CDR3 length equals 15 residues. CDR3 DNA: TGTGCCACCAGCAGAGAGGTACAGGGGTCCGGGGAGCTGTTTTTT. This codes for CATSREVQGSGELFF.

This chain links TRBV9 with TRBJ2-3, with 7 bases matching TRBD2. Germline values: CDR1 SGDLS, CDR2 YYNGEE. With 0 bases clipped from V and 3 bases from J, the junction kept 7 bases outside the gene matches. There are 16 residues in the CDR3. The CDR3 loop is CASSVEAGRITDTQYF. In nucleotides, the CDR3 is TGTGCCAGCAGCGTAGAAGCGGGAAGGATAACAGATACGCAGTATTTT. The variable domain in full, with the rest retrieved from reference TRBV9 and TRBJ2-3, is DSGVTQTPKHLITATGQRVTLRCSPRSGDLSVYWYQQSLDQGLQFLIQYYNGEERAKGNILERFSAQQFPDLHSELNLSSLELGDSALYFCASSVEAGRITDTQYFGPGTRLTVL.

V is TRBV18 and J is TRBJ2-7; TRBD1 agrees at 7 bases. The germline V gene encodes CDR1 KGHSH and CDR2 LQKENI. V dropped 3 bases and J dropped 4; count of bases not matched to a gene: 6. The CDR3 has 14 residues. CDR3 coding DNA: TGTGCCAGCTCACCTCGGACAGGTACATACGAGCAGTACTTC. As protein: CASSPRTGTYEQYF.

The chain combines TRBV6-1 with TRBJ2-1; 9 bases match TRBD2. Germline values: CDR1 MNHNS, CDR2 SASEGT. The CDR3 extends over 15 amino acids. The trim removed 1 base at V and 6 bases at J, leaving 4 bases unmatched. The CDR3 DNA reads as TGTGCCAGCAGTGAAGTGGGGGGACTAGCCAATGAGCAGTTCTTC. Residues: CASSEVGGLANEQFF.

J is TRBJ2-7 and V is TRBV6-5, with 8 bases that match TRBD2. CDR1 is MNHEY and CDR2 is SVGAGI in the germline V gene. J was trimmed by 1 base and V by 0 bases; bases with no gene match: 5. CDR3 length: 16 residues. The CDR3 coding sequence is TGTGCCAGCAGTTACTCGGTACTAGCGGTGTCCTACGAGCAGTACTTC. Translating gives CASSYSVLAVSYEQYF.

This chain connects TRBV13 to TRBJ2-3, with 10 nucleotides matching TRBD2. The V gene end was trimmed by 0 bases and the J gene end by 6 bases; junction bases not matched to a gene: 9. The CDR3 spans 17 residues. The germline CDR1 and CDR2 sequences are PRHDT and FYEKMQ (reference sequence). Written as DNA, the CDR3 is TGTGCCAGCAGCTTAGGATCCAGCGGGGGGGCCGGGGATACGCAGTATTTT. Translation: CASSLGSSGGAGDTQYF.

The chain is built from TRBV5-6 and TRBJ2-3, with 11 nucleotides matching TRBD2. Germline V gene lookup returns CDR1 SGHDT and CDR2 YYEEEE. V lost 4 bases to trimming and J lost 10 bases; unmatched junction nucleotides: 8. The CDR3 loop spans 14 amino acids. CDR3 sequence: CASSTGTSGYSQYF. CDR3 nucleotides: TGTGCCAGCAGCACCGGGACTAGCGGCTATTCGCAGTATTTT. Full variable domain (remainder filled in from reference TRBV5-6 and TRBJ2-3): DAGVTQSPTHLIKTRGQQVTLRCSPKSGHDTVSWYQQALGQGPQFIFQYYEEEERQRGNFPDRFSGHQFPNYSSELNVNALLLGDSALYLCASSTGTSGYSQYFGPGTRLTVL.

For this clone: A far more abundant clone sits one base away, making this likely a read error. CDR3 residues: CASSPEEGGGSETQYF. Written as DNA, the CDR3 is TGTGCCAGCAGCCCCGAGGAAGGCGGGGGAAGCGAGACCCAGTACTTC. This sequence joins TRBV5-4 and TRBJ2-5, with 7 bases aligning to TRBD2. The germline gives CDR1 SGHNT, CDR2 YYREEE (reference sequence). Trimming took 4 bases from V and 5 from J; bases not matched to a gene: 14. The CDR3 contains 16 residues.

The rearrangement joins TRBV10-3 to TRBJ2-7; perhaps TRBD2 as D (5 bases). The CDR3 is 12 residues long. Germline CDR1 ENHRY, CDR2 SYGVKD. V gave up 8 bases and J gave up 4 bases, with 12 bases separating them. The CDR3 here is CAIEDSQYEQYF. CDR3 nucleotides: TGTGCCATCGAGGACTCCCAGTACGAGCAGTACTTC.

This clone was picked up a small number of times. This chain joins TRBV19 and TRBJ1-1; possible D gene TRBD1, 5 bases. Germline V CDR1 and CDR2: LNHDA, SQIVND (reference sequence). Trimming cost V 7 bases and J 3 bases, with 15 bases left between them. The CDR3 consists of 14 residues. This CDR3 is CASMGRGLYTEAFF. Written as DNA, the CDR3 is TGTGCCAGTATGGGTCGGGGGTTGTACACTGAAGCTTTCTTT.

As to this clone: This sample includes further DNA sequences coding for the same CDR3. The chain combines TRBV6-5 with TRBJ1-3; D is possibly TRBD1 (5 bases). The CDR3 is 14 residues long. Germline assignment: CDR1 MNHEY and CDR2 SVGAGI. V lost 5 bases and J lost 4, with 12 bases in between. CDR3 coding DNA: TGTGCCAGCAGTCGTGACAGAGGAGGAAACACCATATATTTT. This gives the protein CASSRDRGGNTIYF.

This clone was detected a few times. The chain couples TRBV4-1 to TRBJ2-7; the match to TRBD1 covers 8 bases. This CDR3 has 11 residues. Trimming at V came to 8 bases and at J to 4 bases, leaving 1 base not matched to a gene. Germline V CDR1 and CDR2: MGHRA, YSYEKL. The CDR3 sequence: CASGQGYEQYF. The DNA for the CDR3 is TGCGCCAGCGGACAGGGATACGAGCAGTACTTC.

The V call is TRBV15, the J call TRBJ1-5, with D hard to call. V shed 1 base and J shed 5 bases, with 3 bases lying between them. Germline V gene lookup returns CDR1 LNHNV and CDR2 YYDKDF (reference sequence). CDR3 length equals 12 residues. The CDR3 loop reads CATSRGDQPQHF. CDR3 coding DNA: TGTGCCACCAGCAGAGGGGATCAGCCCCAGCATTTT.

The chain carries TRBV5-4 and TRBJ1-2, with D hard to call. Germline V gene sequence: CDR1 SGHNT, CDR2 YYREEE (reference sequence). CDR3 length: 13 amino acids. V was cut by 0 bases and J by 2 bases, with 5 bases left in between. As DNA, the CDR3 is TGTGCCAGCAGCTTGGCTTCAAACTATGGCTACACCTTC. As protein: CASSLASNYGYTF.

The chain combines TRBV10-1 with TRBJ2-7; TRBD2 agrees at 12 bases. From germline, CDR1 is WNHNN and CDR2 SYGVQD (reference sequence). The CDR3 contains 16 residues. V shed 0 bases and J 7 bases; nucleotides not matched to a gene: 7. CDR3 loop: CASSESRLAGAREQYF. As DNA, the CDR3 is TGCGCCAGCAGTGAGTCCAGACTAGCGGGGGCTCGAGAGCAGTACTTC.

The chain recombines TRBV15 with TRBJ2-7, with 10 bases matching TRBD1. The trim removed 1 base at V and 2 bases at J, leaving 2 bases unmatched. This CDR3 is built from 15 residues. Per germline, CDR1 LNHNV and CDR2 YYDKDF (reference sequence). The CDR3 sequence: CATSRGTGGTYEQYF. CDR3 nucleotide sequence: TGTGCCACCAGCAGAGGGACAGGGGGTACCTACGAGCAGTACTTC.

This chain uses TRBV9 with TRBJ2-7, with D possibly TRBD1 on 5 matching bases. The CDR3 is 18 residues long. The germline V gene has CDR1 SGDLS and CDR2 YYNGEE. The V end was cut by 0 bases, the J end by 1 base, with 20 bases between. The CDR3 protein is CASSVAATAGKFSYEQYF. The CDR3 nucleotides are TGTGCCAGCAGCGTAGCGGCGACAGCCGGAAAGTTTTCCTACGAGCAGTACTTC.

CDR3 sequence reads: CASSLFARQGWAAFF. The CDR3 DNA is TGTGCCAGCAGTTTATTCGCCCGACAGGGGTGGGCAGCTTTCTTT. This chain joins TRBV27 and TRBJ1-1, with 8 bases matching TRBD1. Trimming took 1 base from V and 10 from J; bases not matched to a gene: 11. The germline gives CDR1 MNHEY, CDR2 SMNVEV (reference sequence). This CDR3 is built from 15 residues.

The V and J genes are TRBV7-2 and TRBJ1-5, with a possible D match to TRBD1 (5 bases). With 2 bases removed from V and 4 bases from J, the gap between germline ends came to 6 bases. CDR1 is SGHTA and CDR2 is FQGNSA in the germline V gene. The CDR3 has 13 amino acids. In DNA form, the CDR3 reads TGTGCCAGCAGCTTACGGGGGAATCAGCCCCAGCATTTT. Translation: CASSLRGNQPQHF.